Following are 14 T cell receptor beta chains from one sample sequenced in a study of regulatory T cells in long-lasting Graves disease. Sequencing libraries for TCR beta were prepared with iRepertoire HTBI primers and Arm-PCR of CDR3 regions. Via MiXCR, TCRdb re-called the multiplex PCR reads, giving one row per CDR3 protein. The profile shows roughly 420,000 distinct CDR3 sequences, around 15% of them singletons. This sample's time point: newly diagnosed GD, antithyroid drugs for less than 3 months. After RNA was extracted from PBMCs, the TCR library was made from it. These same data were also listed under a study on T cells in Graves' hyperthyroidism and ophthalmopathy.

This specimen was peripheral blood mononuclear cells (PBMCs), taken at new diagnosis, from a patient treated with antithyroid drugs. Receptor source: a woman aged 30 to 39 with Graves disease.

This clonotype was seen ten or more times. V and J are TRBV4-1 and TRBJ1-5; 7 positions agree with TRBD1. Germline CDR1 reads MGHRA; CDR2 reads YSYEKL. The junction had 7 bases not matched to a gene; V was cut back by 1 base and J by 4 bases. The length of the CDR3 is 16 residues. This chain's CDR3 is CASSQVGTGQNQPQHF. The CDR3 coding sequence is TGCGCCAGCAGCCAAGTCGGGACGGGACAGAATCAGCCCCAGCATTTT.

There are a few counts of this clonotype. A much larger clone lies one base from this, so it may be a read error. The chain uses TRBV7-2 and TRBJ2-1; D call uncertain. CDR1 is SGHTA, CDR2 FQGNSA, per germline. The CDR3 length is 13 residues. CDR3 loop: CASGLFPRNEQFF. DNA for the CDR3: TGTGCCAGCGGCTTATTTCCGAGAAATGAGCAGTTCTTC.

Many counts were recorded for this clonotype. The V gene is TRBV7-9, the J gene TRBJ1-1; 7 bases map to TRBD1. V dropped 4 bases and J dropped 3; count of bases not matched to a gene: 5. The CDR3 length is 14 residues. CDR1 is SEHNR, CDR2 FQNEAQ, per germline (reference sequence). CDR3 DNA sequence: TGTGCCAGCAGCTCCAGGGGGGCGGACACTGAAGCTTTCTTT. This translates into CASSSRGADTEAFF.

The table lists this clonotype with a count of one. V is TRBV20-1 and J is TRBJ2-1; D is unresolved. Germline V gene data show CDR1 as DFQATT and CDR2 as SNEGSKA (reference sequence). V was pared by 1 base and J by 7 bases, with 8 bases between. The CDR3 contains 12 residues. The CDR3 DNA sequence: TGCAGTGCTAGAGCTCGGGTGAATGAGCAGTTCTTC. As protein: CSARARVNEQFF.

This clonotype was observed at least ten times. The genes are TRBV11-2 and TRBJ2-3; TRBD2 matches at 9 bases. The CDR3 totals 15 residues. Germline trimming cut 1 base from V and 5 bases from J; bases unmatched to any gene: 4. From germline, CDR1 is SGHAT and CDR2 FQNNGV. In nucleotides, the CDR3 is TGTGCCAGCAGCTTAGTAGCGGGAGATAGAGATACGCAGTATTTT. Its translation: CASSLVAGDRDTQYF.

The V call is TRBV28, the J call TRBJ2-3; no reliable D call. Per germline, CDR1 MDHEN and CDR2 SYDVKM. The length of the CDR3 is 12 residues. V lost 3 bases and J 14 bases, leaving 15 bases between the germline ends. CDR3 loop: CASSFDLENPYF. The CDR3 DNA reads as TGTGCCAGCAGTTTTGATTTAGAGAATCCGTATTTT.

This clonotype has a count of ten or more. In nucleotides, the CDR3 is TGTGCCAGCAGTCTCTCAACGAACACCGGGGAGCTGTTTTTT. Encoded protein: CASSLSTNTGELFF. The chain couples TRBV28 to TRBJ2-2; D unclear. The CDR3 consists of 14 residues. Germline values: CDR1 MDHEN, CDR2 SYDVKM. V was pared by 5 bases and J by 0 bases, with 7 bases between.

This clonotype was observed at least ten times. The chain has TRBV7-2 and TRBJ2-3, with TRBD2 identical over 11 bases. Looked up from germline, CDR1 is SGHTA and CDR2 is FQGNSA. Trimming cost V 1 base and J 7 bases; bases outside gene matches: 10. This CDR3 is built from 17 residues. CDR3 DNA: TGTGCCAGCAGCTTAGGACTAGCGGGACGGTCCTTTTATACGCAGTATTTT. Residues: CASSLGLAGRSFYTQYF. Complete variable domain (other parts from reference TRBV7-2 and TRBJ2-3): GAGVSQSPSNKVTEKGKDVELRCDPISGHTALYWYRQSLGQGLEFLIYFQGNSAPDKSGLPSDRFSAERTGGSVSTLTIQRTQQEDSAVYLCASSLGLAGRSFYTQYFGPGTRLTVL.

A remark on this clonotype: At one end the junction does not follow the germline gene, possibly because of a read error. The genes are TRBV2 and TRBJ2-1; 7 positions agree with TRBD2. CDR1 and CDR2 (germline): SNHLY, FYNNEI. CDR3 length equals 14 residues. CDR3 residues: CGSTRAGFGNEQFF. Here the CDR3 DNA reads TGTGGCAGCACCCGAGCGGGATTCGGAAATGAGCAGTTCTTC.

At least ten counts were recorded for this clonotype. The chain carries TRBV29-1 and TRBJ2-7; D ambiguous. This CDR3 spans 14 amino acids. The V and J ends lost 4 bases and 0 bases respectively, with 13 bases between them. Germline CDR1 is SQVTM and CDR2 is ANQGSEA. CDR3: CSVVLVGNSYEQYF. The CDR3 DNA sequence: TGCAGCGTTGTCTTGGTAGGGAACTCCTACGAGCAGTACTTC.

This clonotype was seen just once. The chain joins TRBV4-2 to TRBJ2-5, with D perhaps matching TRBD1 (5 bases). Germline V lookup: CDR1 LGHNA, CDR2 YNFKEQ. This CDR3 region has 14 residues. Trimming removed 0 bases from V and 3 bases from J, with 8 bases in between. Here the CDR3 reads CASSQDLREETQYF. The CDR3 nucleotides read TGTGCCAGCAGCCAAGATCTCAGGGAAGAGACCCAGTACTTC.

This clonotype was counted ten times or more. V gene TRBV12-3 or TRBV12-4 combines with J gene TRBJ2-5, with 7 nucleotides matching TRBD1. V was pared by 5 bases and J by 7 bases, with 4 bases of the junction left unmatched. The CDR3 loop spans 12 amino acids. The CDR3, as DNA: TGTGCCAGCAGTCCAGGGGGATTGACCCAGTACTTC. Amino acids: CASSPGGLTQYF.

This clonotype was seen at least ten times. V and J are TRBV5-1 and TRBJ2-2; 7 nucleotides align to TRBD2. Germline V gene sequence: CDR1 SGHRS, CDR2 YFSETQ. The V and J ends lost 5 bases and 3 bases, in that order; junction bases with no gene match: 1. This CDR3 spans 13 amino acids. The CDR3 DNA sequence: TGCGCCAGCAGTCTAGCGGACACCGGGGAGCTGTTTTTT. It encodes CASSLADTGELFF.

This clonotype was counted many times. The rearrangement links TRBV30 to TRBJ2-1; 7 positions agree with TRBD2. From germline, CDR1 is GTSNPN and CDR2 SVGIG (reference sequence). This CDR3 has 13 amino acids. V trimming: 6 bases; J trimming: 8 bases; junction bases outside the gene matches: 10. The CDR3 protein is CACKRGGLDEQFF. For the CDR3, the DNA is TGTGCCTGTAAAAGGGGAGGGCTTGATGAGCAGTTCTTC.